These 17 T cell receptor beta chains came from one sample sequenced in a study of regulatory T cells in long-lasting Graves disease. Specified time point: persistent/refractory GD, antithyroid drugs over 5 years with positive TRAb. There was RNA extracted from PBMCs, and the TCR library was made from it. Building the TCR beta libraries relied on iRepertoire HTBI primers, and CDR3 regions underwent Arm-PCR. TCRdb processed the multiplex PCR reads anew with MiXCR; each CDR3 protein has one entry. The repertoire holds around 450,000 distinct CDR3 sequences, with 20% to 25% as singletons. The sample consisted of peripheral blood mononuclear cells (PBMCs), taken when the disease was refractory, from a patient treated with antithyroid drugs. These receptors all come from a female donor with Graves disease.

In this sample, this clonotype turned up many times. The chain joins TRBV2 to TRBJ1-1; perhaps TRBD1 as D (5 bases). The CDR3 runs to 14 residues. Germline loops: CDR1 SNHLY, CDR2 FYNNEI. Trimming removed 4 bases from V and 9 bases from J, with 18 bases in between. The CDR3 sequence is CASSALYRSRQAFF. CDR3 DNA: TGTGCCAGCAGTGCCCTATACAGGTCGCGTCAAGCTTTCTTT.

This clonotype was found a few times. This chain links TRBV12-5 with TRBJ2-2; D may match TRBD1 or TRBD2 (6 bases each). The CDR3 covers 15 residues. The V end lost 4 bases, the J end lost 7 bases, and 16 bases lay between the germline ends. The germline CDR1 and CDR2 sequences are LGHNT and FRNRAP. CDR3 nucleotide sequence: TGTGCTAGTGGTTCGCTGCAGGGGAGGAGCGGGGAGCTGTTTTTT. Its protein is CASGSLQGRSGELFF.

The chain combines TRBV27 with TRBJ1-1, with 10 bases matching TRBD1. CDR3 length equals 18 residues. Trimming took 5 bases from V and 4 from J; bases not matched to a gene: 16. The V gene's germline CDR1 is MNHEY and CDR2 SMNVEV (reference sequence). In DNA, the CDR3 is TGTGCCAGCAGTCCCCTTATCCGGGACAGGGGCGGGGTCACTGAAGCTTTCTTT. It yields the protein CASSPLIRDRGGVTEAFF.

This clonotype was seen repeatedly, ten times or more. The chain combines TRBV12-3 or TRBV12-4 with TRBJ2-7; 11 positions agree with TRBD1. The CDR3 sequence is 16 residues long. With 1 base clipped from V and 1 base from J, the junction kept 3 bases outside the gene matches. Written as DNA, the CDR3 is TGTGCCAGCAGTTTAGGGGGGACAGGGGGTTCCTACGAGCAGTACTTC. Amino acid sequence: CASSLGGTGGSYEQYF.

The rearrangement links TRBV6-2 or TRBV6-3 to TRBJ1-1; D not resolved. The V end lost 7 bases, the J end lost 1 base, and 13 bases lay between the germline ends. The length of the CDR3 is 14 residues. The germline gives CDR1 MNHEY, CDR2 SVGEGT. The CDR3 spells CASTLFGGNTEAFF. For the CDR3, the DNA is TGTGCCAGCACCCTTTTTGGAGGGAACACTGAAGCTTTCTTT.

In its sample, this clonotype was seen many times. Here the CDR3 reads CASSPKRGQWKNIQYF. Here the CDR3 DNA reads TGTGCCAGCAGTCCAAAGCGGGGCCAATGGAAAAACATTCAGTACTTC. The chain is built from TRBV28 and TRBJ2-4, with 7 nucleotides matching TRBD2. The J segment lost 4 bases and the V segment lost 5 bases, leaving 11 bases of the junction unmatched. The CDR3 sequence is 16 residues long. Germline CDR1 MDHEN, CDR2 SYDVKM.

This clonotype was seen a handful of times. The chain couples TRBV4-2 to TRBJ1-4; D gene uncertain. The V gene's germline CDR1 is LGHNA and CDR2 YNFKEQ. The CDR3 is made up of 16 amino acids. Trimming pared 0 bases from V and 4 bases from J, leaving 12 bases between. The CDR3 DNA follows: TGTGCCAGCAGCCAAGATCCCGTCCGGAATAATGAAAAACTGTTTTTT. It is translated as CASSQDPVRNNEKLFF.

The genes are TRBV6-1 and TRBJ1-6; no clear D gene. Trimming removed 6 bases at V and 9 bases at J, with 21 bases between. The germline V gene encodes CDR1 MNHNS and CDR2 SASEGT. This CDR3 has 16 residues. CDR3 sequence: CASSPEPGRSFSPLHF. The CDR3 DNA sequence: TGTGCCAGCAGCCCCGAACCAGGACGGTCTTTTTCACCCCTCCACTTT.

The table lists this clonotype with a few counts. This sequence joins TRBV2 and TRBJ2-1; D gene unclear. Trimming removed 8 bases from V and 5 bases from J, with 7 bases in between. CDR3 length: 11 amino acids. The germline CDR1 and CDR2 sequences are SNHLY and FYNNEI. The CDR3 reads CASGWDNEQFF. CDR3 bases: TGTGCCAGCGGATGGGACAATGAGCAGTTCTTC.

This clonotype was seen a handful of times. The chain couples TRBV5-4 to TRBJ2-3, with 10 bases that match TRBD2. J was trimmed by 4 bases and V by 9 bases; bases with no gene match: 8. CDR3 length equals 14 residues. Per germline, CDR1 SGHNT and CDR2 YYREEE (reference sequence). The CDR3 region is CATKTGTSADTQYF. The CDR3 DNA follows: TGTGCCACCAAAACCGGGACTAGCGCAGATACGCAGTATTTT.

This clonotype occurred a few times. The chain carries TRBV29-1 and TRBJ2-7; 11 bases fit TRBD2. With V trimmed by 3 bases and J by 4 bases, 8 bases remained unmatched. This CDR3 has 15 amino acids. Germline CDR1 is SQVTM and CDR2 is ANQGSEA. The CDR3 protein is CSVEVIGTSGYEQYF. DNA of the CDR3: TGCAGCGTTGAGGTGATTGGGACTAGCGGTTACGAGCAGTACTTC.

This clonotype was counted many times. The chain combines TRBV25-1 with TRBJ1-4; a possible D gene is TRBD1 (5 bases). Germline values: CDR1 MGHDK, CDR2 SYGVNS. This CDR3 contains 12 residues. Trimming stripped 9 bases from V and 11 bases from J, with 16 bases between. CDR3 in amino acids: CARPTPKGKLFF. CDR3 in DNA: TGTGCCAGACCTACTCCCAAGGGGAAACTGTTTTTT.

This clonotype was observed at least ten times. The V gene is TRBV28, the J gene TRBJ2-5; weak D call: TRBD1 (5 bases). Trimming left V 5 bases short and J 14 bases short, with 24 bases between. The germline V gene has CDR1 MDHEN and CDR2 SYDVKM. The CDR3 runs 14 residues. For the CDR3, the DNA is TGTGCCAGCAGTCCCTGGGGCCCGTACGAGACACCATACTTC. It is translated as CASSPWGPYETPYF. Variable domain in full (rest from reference TRBV28 and TRBJ2-5): DVKVTQSSRYLVKRTGEKVFLECVQDMDHENMFWYRQDPGLGLRLIYFSYDVKMKEKGDIPEGYSVSREKKERFSLILESASTNQTSMYLCASSPWGPYETPYFGPGTRLLVL.

This chain links TRBV7-9 with TRBJ1-1; 8 nucleotides match TRBD1. CDR1 and CDR2 from the germline V gene are SEHNR and FQNEAQ (reference sequence). Trimming at V came to 7 bases and at J to 0 bases, leaving 10 bases not matched to a gene. This CDR3 contains 16 residues. The CDR3 DNA reads as TGTGCCAGCACCCCCCGACAGGGGTCGCTGAACACTGAAGCTTTCTTT. Translating it yields CASTPRQGSLNTEAFF.

This clonotype was counted a few times. The CDR3 loop reads CSVEVRRTSGQETQYF. CDR3 sequence (DNA): TGCAGCGTTGAAGTGAGGCGGACTAGCGGGCAAGAGACCCAGTACTTC. The genes are TRBV29-1 and TRBJ2-5; TRBD2 agrees at 11 bases. The CDR3 contains 16 residues. Germline V gene lookup returns CDR1 SQVTM and CDR2 ANQGSEA. The J segment lost 2 bases and the V segment lost 1 base, leaving 6 bases of the junction unmatched.

This clonotype has ten or more counts. The chain is built from TRBV27 and TRBJ2-2; 10 bases line up with TRBD1. After removal of 5 bases from V and 13 bases from J, the junction contained 13 bases not matched to a gene. The germline V gene encodes CDR1 MNHEY and CDR2 SMNVEV (reference sequence). The CDR3 covers 15 residues. The CDR3 sequence is CASSNRDRGAEGLFF. DNA of the CDR3: TGTGCCAGCAGTAACCGGGACAGGGGCGCAGAAGGGCTGTTTTTT.

This clonotype was counted a few times. Written as DNA, the CDR3 is TGTGCCAGCAGCTTGGGTGGGGTAGGGGGCAATCAGCCCCAGCATTTT. It is translated as CASSLGGVGGNQPQHF. The chain is built from TRBV5-6 and TRBJ1-5; D is possibly TRBD1 (5 bases). The CDR3 contains 16 residues. Germline CDR1 SGHDT, CDR2 YYEEEE. The ends were cut back, 0 bases at V and 2 bases at J, with 12 bases in the middle.